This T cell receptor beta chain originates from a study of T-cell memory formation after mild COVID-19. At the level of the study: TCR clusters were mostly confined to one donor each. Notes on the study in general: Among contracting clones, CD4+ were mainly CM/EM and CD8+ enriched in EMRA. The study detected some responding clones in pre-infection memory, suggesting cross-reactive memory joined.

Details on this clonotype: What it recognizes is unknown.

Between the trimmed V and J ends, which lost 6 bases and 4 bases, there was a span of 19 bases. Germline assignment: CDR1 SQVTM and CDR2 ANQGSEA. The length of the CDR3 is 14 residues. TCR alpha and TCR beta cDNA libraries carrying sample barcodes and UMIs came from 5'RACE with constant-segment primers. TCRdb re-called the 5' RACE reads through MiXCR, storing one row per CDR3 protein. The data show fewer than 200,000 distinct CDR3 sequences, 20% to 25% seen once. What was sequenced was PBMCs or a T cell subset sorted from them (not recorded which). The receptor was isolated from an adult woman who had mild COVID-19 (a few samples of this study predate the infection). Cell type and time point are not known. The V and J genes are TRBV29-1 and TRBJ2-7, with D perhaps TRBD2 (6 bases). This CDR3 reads CSVETSGLKYEQYF. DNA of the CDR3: TGCAGCGTAGAAACCTCGGGACTGAAGTACGAGCAGTACTTC.